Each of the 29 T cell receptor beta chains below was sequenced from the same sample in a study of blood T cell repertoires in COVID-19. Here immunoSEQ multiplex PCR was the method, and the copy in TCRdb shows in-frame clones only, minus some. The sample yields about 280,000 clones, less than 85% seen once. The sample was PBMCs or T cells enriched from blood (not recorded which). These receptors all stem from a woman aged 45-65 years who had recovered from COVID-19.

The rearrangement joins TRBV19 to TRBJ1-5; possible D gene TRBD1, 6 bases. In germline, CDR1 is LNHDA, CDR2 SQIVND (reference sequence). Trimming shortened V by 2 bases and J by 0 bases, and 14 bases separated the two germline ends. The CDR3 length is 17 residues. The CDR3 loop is CASSISRDTYSNQPQHF. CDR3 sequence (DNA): TGTGCCAGTAGTATATCCCGGGACACGTATAGCAATCAGCCCCAGCATTTT.

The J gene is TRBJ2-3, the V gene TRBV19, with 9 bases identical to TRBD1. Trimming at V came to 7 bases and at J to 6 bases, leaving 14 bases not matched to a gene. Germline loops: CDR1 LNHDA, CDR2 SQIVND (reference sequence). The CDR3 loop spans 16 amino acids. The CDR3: CASKNGGTGLWDTQYF. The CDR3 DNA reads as TGTGCCAGTAAAAACGGGGGGACAGGGTTATGGGATACGCAGTATTTT.

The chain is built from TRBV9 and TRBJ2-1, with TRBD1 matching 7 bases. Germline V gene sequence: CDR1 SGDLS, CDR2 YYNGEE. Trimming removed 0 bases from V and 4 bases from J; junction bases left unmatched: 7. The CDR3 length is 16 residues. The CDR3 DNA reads TGTGCCAGCAGCGTAGCGGTGACAGGGAGTTACAATGAGCAGTTCTTC. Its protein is CASSVAVTGSYNEQFF.

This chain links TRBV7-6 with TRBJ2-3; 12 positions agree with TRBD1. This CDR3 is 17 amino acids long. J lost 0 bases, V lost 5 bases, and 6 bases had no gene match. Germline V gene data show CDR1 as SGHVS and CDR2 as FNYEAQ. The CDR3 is CASSPGTGGQSTDTQYF. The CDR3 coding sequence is TGTGCCAGCAGCCCCGGGACAGGGGGCCAGAGCACAGATACGCAGTATTTT.

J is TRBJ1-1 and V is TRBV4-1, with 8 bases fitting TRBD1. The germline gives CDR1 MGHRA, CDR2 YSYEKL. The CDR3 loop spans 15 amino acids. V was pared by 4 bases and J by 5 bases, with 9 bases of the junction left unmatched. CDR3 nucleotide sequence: TGCGCCAGCAGCCTATTAGGACAGGGTTCGACTGAAGCTTTCTTT. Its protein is CASSLLGQGSTEAFF.

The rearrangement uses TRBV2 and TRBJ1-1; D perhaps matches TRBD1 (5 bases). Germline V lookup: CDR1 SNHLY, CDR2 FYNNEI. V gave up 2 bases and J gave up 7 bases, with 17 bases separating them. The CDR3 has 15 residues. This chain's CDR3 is CASSEQAPGVGEAFF. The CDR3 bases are TGTGCCAGCAGTGAACAAGCGCCGGGGGTCGGTGAAGCTTTCTTT.

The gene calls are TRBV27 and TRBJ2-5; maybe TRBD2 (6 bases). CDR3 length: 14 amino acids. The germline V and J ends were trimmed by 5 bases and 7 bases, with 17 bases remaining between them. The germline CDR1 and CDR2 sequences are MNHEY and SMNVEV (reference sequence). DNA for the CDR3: TGTGCCAGCAGTCAAGTAGGGGAGGCTGGGACCCAGTACTTC. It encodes CASSQVGEAGTQYF.

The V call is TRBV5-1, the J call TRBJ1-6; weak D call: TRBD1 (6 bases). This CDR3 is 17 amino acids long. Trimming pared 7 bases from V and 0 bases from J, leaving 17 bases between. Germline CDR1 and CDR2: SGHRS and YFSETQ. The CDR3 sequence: CASGTPPIPSYNSPLHF. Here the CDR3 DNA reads TGCGCCAGCGGGACACCCCCTATACCCTCCTATAATTCACCCCTCCACTTT. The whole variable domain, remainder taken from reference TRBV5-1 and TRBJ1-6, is KAGVTQTPRYLIKTRGQQVTLSCSPISGHRSVSWYQQTPGQGLQFLFEYFSETQRNKGNFPGRFSGRQFSNSRSEMNVSTLELGDSALYLCASGTPPIPSYNSPLHFGNGTRLTVT.

CDR3 sequence reads: CASSLPGRSGGQYF. CDR3 in DNA: TGTGCCAGCAGTTTACCGGGCCGGTCAGGGGGGCAGTACTTC. The rearrangement uses TRBV28 and TRBJ2-4, with D possibly TRBD1 on 7 matching bases. This CDR3 has 14 residues. The germline V and J ends were trimmed by 2 bases and 13 bases, with 18 bases remaining between them. Germline CDR1 reads MDHEN; CDR2 reads SYDVKM.

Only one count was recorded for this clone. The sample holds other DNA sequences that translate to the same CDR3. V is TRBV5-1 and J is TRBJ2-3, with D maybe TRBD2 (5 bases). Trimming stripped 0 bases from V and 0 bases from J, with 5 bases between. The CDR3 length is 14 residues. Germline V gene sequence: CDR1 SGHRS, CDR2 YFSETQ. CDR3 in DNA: TGCGCCAGCAGCTTGGGGACTAGCACAGATACGCAGTATTTT. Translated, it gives CASSLGTSTDTQYF. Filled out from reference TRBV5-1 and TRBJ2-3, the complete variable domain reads KAGVTQTPRYLIKTRGQQVTLSCSPISGHRSVSWYQQTPGQGLQFLFEYFSETQRNKGNFPGRFSGRQFSNSRSEMNVSTLELGDSALYLCASSLGTSTDTQYFGPGTRLTVL.

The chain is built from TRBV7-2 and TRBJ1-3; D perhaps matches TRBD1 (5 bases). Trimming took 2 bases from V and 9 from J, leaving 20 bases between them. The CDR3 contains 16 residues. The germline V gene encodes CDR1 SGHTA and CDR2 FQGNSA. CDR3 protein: CASSLSGPGVRGTIYF. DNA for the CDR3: TGTGCCAGCAGCTTATCTGGCCCGGGGGTGAGGGGCACCATATATTTT. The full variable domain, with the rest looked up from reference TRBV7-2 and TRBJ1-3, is GAGVSQSPSNKVTEKGKDVELRCDPISGHTALYWYRQSLGQGLEFLIYFQGNSAPDKSGLPSDRFSAERTGGSVSTLTIQRTQQEDSAVYLCASSLSGPGVRGTIYFGEGSWLTVV.

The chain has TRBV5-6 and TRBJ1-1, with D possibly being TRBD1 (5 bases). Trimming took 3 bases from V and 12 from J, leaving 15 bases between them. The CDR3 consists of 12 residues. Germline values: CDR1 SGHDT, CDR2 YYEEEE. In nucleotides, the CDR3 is TGTGCCAGCAGCTCGTCAGGGTTCGGTACTTTCTTT. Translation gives CASSSSGFGTFF.

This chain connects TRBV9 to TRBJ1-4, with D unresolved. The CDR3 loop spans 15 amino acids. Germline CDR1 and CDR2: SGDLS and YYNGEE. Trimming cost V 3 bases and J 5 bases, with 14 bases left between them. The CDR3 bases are TGTGCCAGCAGCGGGGGAGAGGGCTTAAATGAAAAACTGTTTTTT. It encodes CASSGGEGLNEKLFF.

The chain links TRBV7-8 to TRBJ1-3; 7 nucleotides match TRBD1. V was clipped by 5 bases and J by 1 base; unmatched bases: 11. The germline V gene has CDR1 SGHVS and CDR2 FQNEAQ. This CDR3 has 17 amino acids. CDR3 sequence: CASSPYDRVLSGNTIYF. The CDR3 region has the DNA TGTGCCAGCAGCCCATACGACAGGGTTCTATCTGGAAACACCATATATTTT.

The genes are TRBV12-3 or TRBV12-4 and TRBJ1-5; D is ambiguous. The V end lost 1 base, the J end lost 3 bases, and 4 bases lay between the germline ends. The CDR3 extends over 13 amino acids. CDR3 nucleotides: TGTGCCAGCAGTTTAGGAGACAATCAGCCCCAGCATTTT. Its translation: CASSLGDNQPQHF.

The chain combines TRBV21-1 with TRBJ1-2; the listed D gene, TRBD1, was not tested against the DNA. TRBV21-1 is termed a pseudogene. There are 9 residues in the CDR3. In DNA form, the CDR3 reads TGTGCCAGCGACAGTGGCTACACCTTC. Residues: CASDSGYTF.

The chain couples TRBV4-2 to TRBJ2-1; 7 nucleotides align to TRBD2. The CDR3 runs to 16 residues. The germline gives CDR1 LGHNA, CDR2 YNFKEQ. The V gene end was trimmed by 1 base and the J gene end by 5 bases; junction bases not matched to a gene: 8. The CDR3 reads CASSQVWRGGDNEQFF. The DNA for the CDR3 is TGTGCCAGCAGCCAAGTATGGCGGGGAGGGGACAATGAGCAGTTCTTC.

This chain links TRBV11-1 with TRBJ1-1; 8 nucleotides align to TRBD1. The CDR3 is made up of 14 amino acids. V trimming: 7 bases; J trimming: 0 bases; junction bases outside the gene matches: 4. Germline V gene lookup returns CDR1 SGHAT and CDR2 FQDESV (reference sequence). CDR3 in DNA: TGTGCCAGCACCCAACAGGGGGTGAACACTGAAGCTTTCTTT. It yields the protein CASTQQGVNTEAFF.

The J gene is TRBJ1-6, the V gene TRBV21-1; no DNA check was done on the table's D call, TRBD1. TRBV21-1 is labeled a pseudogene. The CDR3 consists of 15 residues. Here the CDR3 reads CASSERTVKDSPLHF. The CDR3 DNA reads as TGTGCCAGCAGCGAGAGGACAGTCAAGGATTCACCCCTCCACTTT.

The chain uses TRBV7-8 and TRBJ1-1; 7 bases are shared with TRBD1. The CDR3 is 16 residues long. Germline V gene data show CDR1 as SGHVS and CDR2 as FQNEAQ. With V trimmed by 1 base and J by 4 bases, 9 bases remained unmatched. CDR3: CASSLGYRGRGTEAFF. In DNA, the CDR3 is TGTGCCAGCAGCTTAGGATACAGGGGAAGGGGCACTGAAGCTTTCTTT.

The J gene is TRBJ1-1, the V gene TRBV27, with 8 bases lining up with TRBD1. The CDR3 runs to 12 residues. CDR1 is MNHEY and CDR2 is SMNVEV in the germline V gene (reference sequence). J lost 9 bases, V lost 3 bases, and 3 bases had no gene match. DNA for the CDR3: TGTGCCAGCAGTTTTCGACAGGGGAAAGCTTTCTTT. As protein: CASSFRQGKAFF.

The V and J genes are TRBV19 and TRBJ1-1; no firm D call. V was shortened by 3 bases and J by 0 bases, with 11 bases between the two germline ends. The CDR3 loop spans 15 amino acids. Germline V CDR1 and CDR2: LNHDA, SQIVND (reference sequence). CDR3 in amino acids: CASSIRPGMNTEAFF. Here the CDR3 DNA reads TGTGCCAGTAGTATCCGCCCGGGGATGAACACTGAAGCTTTCTTT.

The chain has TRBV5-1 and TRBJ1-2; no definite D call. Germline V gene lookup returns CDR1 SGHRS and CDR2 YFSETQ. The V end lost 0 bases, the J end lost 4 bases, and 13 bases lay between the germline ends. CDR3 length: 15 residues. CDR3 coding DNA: TGCGCCAGCAGCTTGGAAGTGGTGCGGGGCTATGGCTACACCTTC. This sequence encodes CASSLEVVRGYGYTF.

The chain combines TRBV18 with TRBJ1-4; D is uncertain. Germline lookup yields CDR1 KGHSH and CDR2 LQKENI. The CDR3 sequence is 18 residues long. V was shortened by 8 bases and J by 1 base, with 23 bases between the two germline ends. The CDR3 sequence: CASAAGSGLSGTNEKLFF. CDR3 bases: TGTGCCAGCGCAGCCGGGAGTGGTTTGTCTGGAACTAATGAAAAACTGTTTTTT.

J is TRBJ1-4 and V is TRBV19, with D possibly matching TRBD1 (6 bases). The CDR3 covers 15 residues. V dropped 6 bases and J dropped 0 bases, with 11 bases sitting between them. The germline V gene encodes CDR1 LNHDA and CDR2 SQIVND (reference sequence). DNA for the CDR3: TGTGCCAGTAGAGGGACACATGCAACTAATGAAAAACTGTTTTTT. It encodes CASRGTHATNEKLFF. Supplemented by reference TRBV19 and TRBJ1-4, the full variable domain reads DGGITQSPKYLFRKEGQNVTLSCEQNLNHDAMYWYRQDPGQGLRLIYYSQIVNDFQKGDIAEGYSVSREKKESFPLTVTSAQKNPTAFYLCASRGTHATNEKLFFGSGTQLSVL.

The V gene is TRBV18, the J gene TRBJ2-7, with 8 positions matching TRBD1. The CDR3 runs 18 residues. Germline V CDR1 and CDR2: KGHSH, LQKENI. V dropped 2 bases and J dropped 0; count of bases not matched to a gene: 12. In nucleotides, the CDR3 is TGTGCCAGCTCACCAGTAAGTCCCGGGACAGGTAGCTCCTACGAGCAGTACTTC. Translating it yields CASSPVSPGTGSSYEQYF.

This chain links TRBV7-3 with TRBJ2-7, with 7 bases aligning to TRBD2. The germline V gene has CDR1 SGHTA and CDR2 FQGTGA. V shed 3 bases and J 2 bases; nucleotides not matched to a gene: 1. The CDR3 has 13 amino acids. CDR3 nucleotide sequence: TGTGCCAGCAGCTTGGCGGGGGCCTACGAGCAGTACTTC. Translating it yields CASSLAGAYEQYF.

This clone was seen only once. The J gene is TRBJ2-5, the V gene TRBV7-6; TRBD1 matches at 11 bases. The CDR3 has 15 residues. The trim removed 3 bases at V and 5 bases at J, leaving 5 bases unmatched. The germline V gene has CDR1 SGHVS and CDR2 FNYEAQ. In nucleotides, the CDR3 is TGTGCCAGCAGCTTTACCGGGACAGGGGGTGAGACCCAGTACTTC. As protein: CASSFTGTGGETQYF.

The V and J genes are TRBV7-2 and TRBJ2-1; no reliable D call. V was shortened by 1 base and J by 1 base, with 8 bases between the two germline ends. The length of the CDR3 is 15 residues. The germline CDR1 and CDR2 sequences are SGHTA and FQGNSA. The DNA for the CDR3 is TGTGCCAGCAGCTTAGAGATAGTTTCCTACAATGAGCAGTTCTTC. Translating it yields CASSLEIVSYNEQFF.